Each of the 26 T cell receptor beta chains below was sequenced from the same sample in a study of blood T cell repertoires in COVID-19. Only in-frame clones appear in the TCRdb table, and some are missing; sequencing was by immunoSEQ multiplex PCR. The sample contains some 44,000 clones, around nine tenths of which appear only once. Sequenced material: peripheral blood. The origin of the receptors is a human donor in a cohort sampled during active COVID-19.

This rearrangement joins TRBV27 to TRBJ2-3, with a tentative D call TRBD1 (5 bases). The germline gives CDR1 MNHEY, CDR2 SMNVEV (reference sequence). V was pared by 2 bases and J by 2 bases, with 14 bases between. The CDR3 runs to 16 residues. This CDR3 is CASSLPGQGFTDTQYF. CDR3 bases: TGTGCCAGCAGTTTACCTGGACAAGGATTCACAGATACGCAGTATTTT.

CDR3 bases: TGCGCCAGCAGCTCTCGACTAGCGGGGGGCACTAATGAGCAGTTCTTC. Amino acids: CASSSRLAGGTNEQFF. The rearrangement joins TRBV5-1 to TRBJ2-1; 13 bases are shared with TRBD2. Trimming took 3 bases from V and 7 from J; bases not matched to a gene: 7. CDR1 is SGHRS, CDR2 YFSETQ, per germline. The CDR3 sequence is 16 residues long.

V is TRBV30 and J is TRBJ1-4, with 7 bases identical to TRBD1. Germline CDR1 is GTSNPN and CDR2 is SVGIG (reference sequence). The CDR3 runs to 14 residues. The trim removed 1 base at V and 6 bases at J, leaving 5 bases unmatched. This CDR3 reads CAWSARGMDEKLFF. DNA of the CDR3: TGTGCCTGGAGTGCCAGGGGGATGGATGAAAAACTGTTTTTT.

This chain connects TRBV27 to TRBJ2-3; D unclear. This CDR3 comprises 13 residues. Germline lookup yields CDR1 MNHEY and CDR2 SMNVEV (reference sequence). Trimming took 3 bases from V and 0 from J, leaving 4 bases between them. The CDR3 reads CASSFYSTDTQYF. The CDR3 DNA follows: TGTGCCAGCAGTTTTTATAGCACAGATACGCAGTATTTT.

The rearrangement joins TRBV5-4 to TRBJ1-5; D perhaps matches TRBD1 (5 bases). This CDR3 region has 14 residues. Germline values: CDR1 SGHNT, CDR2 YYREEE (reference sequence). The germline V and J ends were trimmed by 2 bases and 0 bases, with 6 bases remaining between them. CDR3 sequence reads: CASSFQGSNQPQHF. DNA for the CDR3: TGTGCCAGCAGCTTTCAGGGTAGCAATCAGCCCCAGCATTTT.

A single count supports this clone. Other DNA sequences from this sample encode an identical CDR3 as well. CDR3 protein: CASSEKRTGGGREQFF. In DNA, the CDR3 is TGTGCCAGCAGCGAGAAGCGGACAGGGGGCGGGCGTGAGCAGTTCTTC. The chain couples TRBV9 to TRBJ2-1; TRBD1 agrees at 11 bases. CDR3 length: 16 residues. Germline values: CDR1 SGDLS, CDR2 YYNGEE. J was trimmed by 9 bases and V by 3 bases; bases with no gene match: 11.

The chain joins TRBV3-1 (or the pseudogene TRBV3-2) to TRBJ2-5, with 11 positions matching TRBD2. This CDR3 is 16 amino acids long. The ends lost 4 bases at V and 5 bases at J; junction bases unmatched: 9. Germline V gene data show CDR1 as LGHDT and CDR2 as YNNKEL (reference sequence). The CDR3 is CASSPGSGGAGETQYF. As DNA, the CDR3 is TGTGCCAGCAGCCCAGGTAGCGGGGGGGCCGGCGAGACCCAGTACTTC.

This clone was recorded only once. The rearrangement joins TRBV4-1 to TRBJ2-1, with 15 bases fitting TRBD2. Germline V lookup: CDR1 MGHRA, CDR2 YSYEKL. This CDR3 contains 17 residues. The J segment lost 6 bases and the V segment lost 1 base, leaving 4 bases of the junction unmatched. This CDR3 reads CASSQVGLAGGLNEQFF. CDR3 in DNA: TGCGCCAGCAGCCAAGTAGGACTAGCGGGGGGGCTCAATGAGCAGTTCTTC.

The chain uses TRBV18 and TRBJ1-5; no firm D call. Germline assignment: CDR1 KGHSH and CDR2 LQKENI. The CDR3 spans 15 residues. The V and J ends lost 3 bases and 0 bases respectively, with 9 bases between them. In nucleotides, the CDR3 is TGTGCCAGCTCACCTACACAGTATAGCAATCAGCCCCAGCATTTT. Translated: CASSPTQYSNQPQHF.

CDR3 amino acids: CASSIDPGTRGNIQYF. CDR3 coding DNA: TGTGCCAGTAGTATAGATCCGGGGACTAGGGGAAACATTCAGTACTTC. This chain uses TRBV19 with TRBJ2-4; 8 bases are a match to TRBD2. The CDR3 has 16 residues. The V gene's germline CDR1 is LNHDA and CDR2 SQIVND (reference sequence). V was clipped by 0 bases and J by 6 bases; unmatched bases: 7.

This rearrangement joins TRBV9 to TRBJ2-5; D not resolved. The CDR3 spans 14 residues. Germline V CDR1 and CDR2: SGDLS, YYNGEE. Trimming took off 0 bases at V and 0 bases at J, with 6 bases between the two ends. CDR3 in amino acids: CASSVEQYQETQYF. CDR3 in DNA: TGTGCCAGCAGCGTAGAACAATACCAAGAGACCCAGTACTTC.

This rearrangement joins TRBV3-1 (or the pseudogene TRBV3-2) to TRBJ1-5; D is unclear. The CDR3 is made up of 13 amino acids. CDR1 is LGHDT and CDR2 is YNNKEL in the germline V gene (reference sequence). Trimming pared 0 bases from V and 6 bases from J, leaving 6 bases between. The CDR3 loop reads CASSQDKAQPQHF. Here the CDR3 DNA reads TGTGCCAGCAGCCAAGACAAAGCTCAGCCCCAGCATTTT.

The CDR3 region is CASSIETGGVNTGELFF. CDR3 bases: TGTGCCAGTAGTATCGAGACAGGGGGAGTCAACACCGGGGAGCTGTTTTTT. This rearrangement joins TRBV19 to TRBJ2-2, with TRBD1 matching 9 bases. Germline values: CDR1 LNHDA, CDR2 SQIVND (reference sequence). V gave up 3 bases and J gave up 2 bases; unmatched junction bases: 7. The CDR3 has 17 amino acids.

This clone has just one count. Here the CDR3 reads CASSAQQASSYEQYF. CDR3 DNA: TGTGCCAGCAGCGCTCAACAGGCGAGCTCCTACGAGCAGTACTTC. The chain has TRBV9 and TRBJ2-7; D perhaps matches TRBD1 (5 bases). CDR1 SGDLS and CDR2 YYNGEE come from the germline V gene. This CDR3 has 15 residues. V lost 3 bases and J 0 bases, leaving 13 bases between the germline ends.

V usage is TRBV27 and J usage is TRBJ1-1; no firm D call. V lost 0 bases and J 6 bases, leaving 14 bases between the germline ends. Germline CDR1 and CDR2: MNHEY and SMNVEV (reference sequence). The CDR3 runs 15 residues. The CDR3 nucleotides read TGTGCCAGCAGTTTATCCAAGGTCGGGTACTCTGAAGCTTTCTTT. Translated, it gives CASSLSKVGYSEAFF.

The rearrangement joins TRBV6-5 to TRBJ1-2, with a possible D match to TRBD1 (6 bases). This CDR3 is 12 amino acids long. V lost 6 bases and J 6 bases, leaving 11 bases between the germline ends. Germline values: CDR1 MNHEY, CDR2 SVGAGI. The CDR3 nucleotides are TGTGCCAGCAGGCTACAGGGACATGGCTACACCTTC. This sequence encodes CASRLQGHGYTF.

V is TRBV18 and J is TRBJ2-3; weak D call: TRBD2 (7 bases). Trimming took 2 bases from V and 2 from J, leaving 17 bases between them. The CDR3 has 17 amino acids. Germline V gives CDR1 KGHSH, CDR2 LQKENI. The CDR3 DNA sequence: TGTGCCAGCTCACCAAGGGGGGGGCCTTCGCCCACAGATACGCAGTATTTT. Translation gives CASSPRGGPSPTDTQYF.

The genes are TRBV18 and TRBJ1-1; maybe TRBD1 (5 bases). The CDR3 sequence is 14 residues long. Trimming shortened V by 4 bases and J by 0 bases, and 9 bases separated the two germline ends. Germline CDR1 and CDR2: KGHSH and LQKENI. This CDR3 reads CASSRDSLNTEAFF. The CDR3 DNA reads TGTGCCAGCTCACGGGACTCGTTGAACACTGAAGCTTTCTTT.

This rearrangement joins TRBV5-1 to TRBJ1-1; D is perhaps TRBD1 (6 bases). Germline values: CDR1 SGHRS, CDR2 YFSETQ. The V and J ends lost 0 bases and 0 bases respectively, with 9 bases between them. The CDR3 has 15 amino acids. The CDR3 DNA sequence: TGCGCCAGCAGCTTGGTTGGGGGCCTGAACACTGAAGCTTTCTTT. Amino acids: CASSLVGGLNTEAFF. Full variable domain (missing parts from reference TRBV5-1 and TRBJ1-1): KAGVTQTPRYLIKTRGQQVTLSCSPISGHRSVSWYQQTPGQGLQFLFEYFSETQRNKGNFPGRFSGRQFSNSRSEMNVSTLELGDSALYLCASSLVGGLNTEAFFGQGTRLTVV.

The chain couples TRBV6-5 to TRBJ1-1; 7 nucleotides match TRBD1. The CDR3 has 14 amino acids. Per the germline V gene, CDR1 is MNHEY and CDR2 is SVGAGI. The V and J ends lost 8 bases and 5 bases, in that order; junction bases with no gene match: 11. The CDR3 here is CASASGTVTTEAFF. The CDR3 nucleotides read TGTGCCAGCGCATCCGGGACAGTCACTACTGAAGCTTTCTTT.

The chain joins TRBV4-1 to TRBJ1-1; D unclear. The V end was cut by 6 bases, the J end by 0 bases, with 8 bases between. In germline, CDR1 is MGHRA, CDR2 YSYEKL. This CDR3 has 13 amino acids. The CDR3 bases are TGCGCCAGCAGACGAGGGCTGAACACTGAAGCTTTCTTT. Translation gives CASRRGLNTEAFF.

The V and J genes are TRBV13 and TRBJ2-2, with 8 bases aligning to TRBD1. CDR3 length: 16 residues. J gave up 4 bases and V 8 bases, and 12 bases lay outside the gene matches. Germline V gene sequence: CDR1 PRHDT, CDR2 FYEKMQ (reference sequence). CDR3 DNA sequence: TGTGCCAGCTTACCACGGACAGGGCTTCTCACCGGGGAGCTGTTTTTT. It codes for CASLPRTGLLTGELFF.

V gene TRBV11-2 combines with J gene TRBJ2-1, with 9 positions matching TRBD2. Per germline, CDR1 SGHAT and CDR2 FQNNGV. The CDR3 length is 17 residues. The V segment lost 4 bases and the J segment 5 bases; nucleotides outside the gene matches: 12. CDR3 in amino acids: CASSSPKAGGFNNEQFF. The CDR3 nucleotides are TGTGCCAGCAGCTCCCCAAAAGCGGGGGGATTTAACAATGAGCAGTTCTTC. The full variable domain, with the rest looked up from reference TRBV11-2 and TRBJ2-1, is EAGVAQSPRYKIIEKRQSVAFWCNPISGHATLYWYQQILGQGPKLLIQFQNNGVVDDSQLPKDRFSAERLKGVDSTLKIQPAKLEDSAVYLCASSSPKAGGFNNEQFFGPGTRLTVL.

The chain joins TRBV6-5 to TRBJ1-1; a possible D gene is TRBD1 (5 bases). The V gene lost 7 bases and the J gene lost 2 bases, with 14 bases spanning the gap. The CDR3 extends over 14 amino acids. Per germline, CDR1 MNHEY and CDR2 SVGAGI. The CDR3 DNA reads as TGTGCCAGCACTACTACAGGACTAAACACTGAAGCTTTCTTT. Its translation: CASTTTGLNTEAFF.

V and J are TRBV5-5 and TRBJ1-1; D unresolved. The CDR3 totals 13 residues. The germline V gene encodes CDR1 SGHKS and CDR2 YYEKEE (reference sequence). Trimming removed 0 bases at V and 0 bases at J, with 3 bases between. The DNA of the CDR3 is TGTGCCAGCAGCTTGGGAGTGAACACTGAAGCTTTCTTT. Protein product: CASSLGVNTEAFF. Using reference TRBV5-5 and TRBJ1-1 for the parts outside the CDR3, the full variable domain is DAGVTQSPTHLIKTRGQQVTLRCSPISGHKSVSWYQQVLGQGPQFIFQYYEKEERGRGNFPDRFSARQFPNYSSELNVNALLLGDSALYLCASSLGVNTEAFFGQGTRLTVV.

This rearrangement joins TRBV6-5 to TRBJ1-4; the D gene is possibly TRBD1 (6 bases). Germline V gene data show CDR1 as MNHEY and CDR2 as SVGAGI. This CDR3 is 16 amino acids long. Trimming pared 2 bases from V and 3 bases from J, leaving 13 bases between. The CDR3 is CASSYAGAGANEKLFF. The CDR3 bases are TGTGCCAGCAGTTACGCGGGGGCCGGGGCTAATGAAAAACTGTTTTTT.